Reported below is one T cell receptor beta chain. What it recognizes is unknown. This may be a read error, as it is one base from a much larger clone. There are 13 residues in the CDR3. V lost 3 bases, J lost 11 bases, and 9 bases stayed unmatched. The data stem from a study of post-analysis software for immune sequencing data. The wider study: Relapsing-remitting, secondary progressive and progressive-relapsing multiple sclerosis courses were included. Study-level points and caveats: Samples sharing a preparation batch grouped tightly together when assessed by F measure. Several TRBV segments, TRBV5-6, TRBV5-1 and TRBV20-1 among them, were found more frequent in patients than controls. Compared with controls, patients showed significantly lower normalized Chao1 diversity.

Unique molecular identifiers featured in each of the TCR beta cDNA libraries. Researchers reported approximately 480,000 cDNA molecules coming from 1 to 10 million T cells. MiXCR, applied by TCRdb to the PCR reads, yields one record per CDR3 protein. This sample carries approximately 730,000 distinct CDR3 sequences, roughly 27% of them seen once, and the ten largest clones take more than 0.55%. This rearrangement joins TRBV12-3 or TRBV12-4 to TRBJ2-5; the match to TRBD2 covers 7 bases. Sequencing was performed on blood. The clonotype was recovered from a girl aged 5-17 years with multiple sclerosis. The CDR3 DNA sequence: TGTGCCAGCAGTTTGGCTAGCGGCTACGGGCAGTACTTC. Encoded protein: CASSLASGYGQYF.